What follows are 6 T cell receptor beta chains derived from one specimen sequenced in a study of a mutant IDH1 vaccine in newly diagnosed glioma. Method: immunoSEQ multiplex PCR; TCRdb's copy keeps in-frame clones and lacks some. The sample consists of around 33,000 clones, approximately 90% of them appearing once. Noted time point: baseline, week 1 (first vaccination visit). The treatment here: pre-vaccination baseline after standard-of-care therapy. Sequencing used PBMCs, obtained from a glioma patient treated with radiotherapy, temozolomide or both. Every receptor here comes from a woman between 35 and 50 years old with glioma.

The chain combines TRBV30 with TRBJ2-3; D tentatively reads TRBD1 or TRBD2 (5 bases each). This CDR3 is built from 13 residues. Germline lookup yields CDR1 GTSNPN and CDR2 SVGIG (reference sequence). The ends were cut back, 0 bases at V and 4 bases at J, with 8 bases in the middle. CDR3 in DNA: TGTGCCTGGAGTGTCCGGGGACCAGATACGCAGTATTTT. It encodes CAWSVRGPDTQYF.

V is TRBV2 and J is TRBJ2-7; TRBD1 agrees at 8 bases. After removal of 7 bases from V and 5 bases from J, the junction contained 10 bases not matched to a gene. From germline, CDR1 is SNHLY and CDR2 FYNNEI. The CDR3 length is 14 residues. The CDR3 DNA sequence: TGTGCCAGCACCGGTTGGACAGGGAATAACGAGCAGTACTTC. It yields the protein CASTGWTGNNEQYF.

The chain has TRBV9 and TRBJ2-1; tentatively, D is TRBD2 (5 bases). The CDR3 has 15 amino acids. V was cut by 0 bases and J by 3 bases, with 10 bases left in between. Germline V gene data show CDR1 as SGDLS and CDR2 as YYNGEE. CDR3 bases: TGTGCCAGCAGCGTAGCTATAGGGAGCTACAATGAGCAGTTCTTC. Its translation: CASSVAIGSYNEQFF.

The chain is built from TRBV29-1 and TRBJ2-7, with D maybe TRBD2 (6 bases). The germline V gene has CDR1 SQVTM and CDR2 ANQGSEA. The V gene lost 2 bases and the J gene lost 2 bases, with 10 bases spanning the gap. This CDR3 has 13 residues. CDR3 residues: CSVESGQTYEQYF. The CDR3 coding sequence is TGCAGCGTTGAAAGCGGGCAGACCTACGAGCAGTACTTC.

V gene TRBV27 combines with J gene TRBJ1-5; perhaps TRBD1 as D (5 bases). The V end was cut by 8 bases, the J end by 7 bases, with 12 bases between. The germline gives CDR1 MNHEY, CDR2 SMNVEV (reference sequence). The CDR3 is 12 residues long. The CDR3 region has the DNA TGTGCCAGCGGGACTTCGGACCAGCCCCAGCATTTT. Its protein product is CASGTSDQPQHF.

V gene TRBV9 combines with J gene TRBJ2-2; D unclear. V lost 6 bases, J lost 0 bases, and 15 bases lay in between. Germline CDR1 SGDLS, CDR2 YYNGEE. The CDR3 is made up of 16 amino acids. The CDR3 sequence: CASTPSARTNTGELFF. The CDR3, as DNA: TGTGCCAGCACCCCCTCGGCCCGAACGAACACCGGGGAGCTGTTTTTT.